This TCR beta chain appears in the sequencing data of a study of cytomegalovirus exposure and HLA in healthy donors. On this clone itself: Its target is not known.

Use of 60 Vbeta and 13 Jbeta primers characterized the PCR. The authors' processing: Tens of millions of unique TCR beta chains, some 9.9 million shared, were counted in a later analysis. Profiling relied on immunoSEQ multiplex PCR, and the TCRdb table lists in-frame clones only, not all of them. V, J and clone size are those of that table, while D and trimming were read from the DNA. The sample lists about 130,000 clones; about 77% were seen once. General study points: When the data were analyzed later, several of the most significant clusters appeared to be linked to common viral pathogens.

V was pared by 1 base and J by 7 bases, with 12 bases between. The CDR3 extends over 15 amino acids. Germline V gives CDR1 SGHRS, CDR2 YFSETQ. The source of this sequence is a man over 45 in good health and CMV-seronegative. This chain uses TRBV5-1 with TRBJ1-6; no definite D call. The specimen was PBMCs. The DNA of the CDR3 is TGCGCCAGCAGCTTGTATGCGGAGAAAAATTCACCCCTCCACTTT. The encoded protein is CASSLYAEKNSPLHF.